Reported below is one T cell receptor (beta chain). Its antigen is not known. Template switching appended UMIs that held a 6-nucleotide sample barcode. Nested PCRs of about 17 and 10 cycles, two in total, were run on TCRalpha and TCRbeta cDNA. From its re-call of the 5' RACE reads, TCRdb lists each CDR3 protein once, without DNA. This table lists approximately 120,000 distinct CDR3 sequences. This CDR3 is 16 amino acids long. The germline V gene has CDR1 MNHEY and CDR2 SMNVEV (reference sequence). This specimen comes from a study of monozygotic twins with inflammatory bowel disease. General study points: Immunosuppressive treatments were not uniform, and this may have added variability to patient repertoires. Support was lacking for any single strong IBD-associated signal or clonotype.

Sequences were obtained from blood. The clonotype was recovered from a human donor with ulcerative colitis or Crohn's disease, or a healthy co-twin of an affected twin (not recorded which). The chain joins TRBV27 to TRBJ1-1; TCRdb names TRBD1, which stays unverified in the absence of DNA. CDR3 loop: CASTSGSPRKGTEAFF.